The 19 T cell receptor beta chains presented below share a single source sample, sequenced in a study of T-cell reconstitution after alpha-beta-depleted transplantation in children. It was with unique molecular identifiers that the TCRbeta library was prepared. TCRdb ran MiXCR on the PCR reads and lists one entry per CDR3 protein. The sample includes 700,000 or so distinct CDR3 sequences, 13% of them seen just once. Sample: PBMCs, taken before TCRalphabeta/CD19-depleted stem cell transplant. These receptors were obtained from a girl under 10 years old with congenital amegakaryocytic thrombocytopenia, due to receive a stem cell transplant.

This clonotype was observed a handful of times. Compared with germline, one end of the junction differs, possibly owing to a read error. This chain uses TRBV29-1 with TRBJ1-2; no firm D call. This CDR3 comprises 13 residues. The germline CDR1 and CDR2 sequences are SQVTM and ANQGSEA. Here the CDR3 DNA reads TGCAGCGCCCTGAGGACCCTTAACTATGGCGACACCTTC. As protein: CSALRTLNYGDTF.

This clonotype showed up many times. The CDR3 sequence is CASSAGLVEQFF. The CDR3 DNA reads as TGTGCCAGCAGCGCTGGACTAGTAGAGCAGTTCTTC. This chain connects TRBV7-8 to TRBJ2-1, with 7 bases that match TRBD2. The CDR3 is 12 amino acids. Trimming removed 5 bases from V and 10 bases from J; junction bases left unmatched: 5. Germline loops: CDR1 SGHVS, CDR2 FQNEAQ.

The rearrangement links TRBV20-1 to TRBJ2-7; 11 nucleotides match TRBD2. Trimming at V came to 1 base and at J to 6 bases, leaving 2 bases not matched to a gene. From germline, CDR1 is DFQATT and CDR2 SNEGSKA (reference sequence). The CDR3 length is 13 residues. The chain's CDR3 is CSARASGRTEQYF. CDR3 sequence (DNA): TGCAGTGCTAGAGCTAGCGGGAGGACCGAGCAGTACTTC.

This clonotype was recorded at least ten times. The chain recombines TRBV7-8 with TRBJ2-3; TRBD2 matches at 14 bases. The CDR3 has 18 amino acids. Germline values: CDR1 SGHVS, CDR2 FQNEAQ. Losses at the gene ends were 5 bases for V and 4 bases for J; bases not matched to a gene: 11. DNA of the CDR3: TGTGCCAGCAGCCCGAGGTTTTGGACTAGCGGGAGGTCAGATACGCAGTATTTT. Encoded protein: CASSPRFWTSGRSDTQYF.

This sequence joins TRBV20-1 and TRBJ1-2; D uncertain. The germline gives CDR1 DFQATT, CDR2 SNEGSKA (reference sequence). The CDR3 runs to 12 residues. With 6 bases removed from V and 8 bases from J, the gap between germline ends came to 16 bases. CDR3 region: CSATPEWPGYTF. CDR3 bases: TGCAGTGCAACCCCTGAATGGCCCGGCTACACCTTC.

This clonotype was observed at least ten times. The V and J genes are TRBV9 and TRBJ2-3, with 7 bases aligning to TRBD1. J was trimmed by 6 bases and V by 4 bases; bases with no gene match: 8. CDR1 is SGDLS, CDR2 YYNGEE, per germline. The length of the CDR3 is 14 residues. The chain's CDR3 is CASSSNVQGDTQYF. In DNA, the CDR3 is TGTGCCAGCAGCTCGAACGTACAGGGGGATACGCAGTATTTT.

The rearrangement uses TRBV7-8 and TRBJ2-1; 9 nucleotides line up with TRBD2. In germline, CDR1 is SGHVS, CDR2 FQNEAQ. This CDR3 has 16 amino acids. Trimming removed 5 bases from V and 6 bases from J; junction bases left unmatched: 11. DNA of the CDR3: TGTGCCAGCAGCCGGAATTTAGCGGGAGTGGGCAATGAGCAGTTCTTC. This sequence encodes CASSRNLAGVGNEQFF.

This clonotype was seen many times. This sequence joins TRBV29-1 and TRBJ2-1; TRBD2 aligns across 8 bases. Trimming removed 3 bases from V and 1 base from J; junction bases left unmatched: 2. CDR3 length: 14 amino acids. Germline V gene lookup returns CDR1 SQVTM and CDR2 ANQGSEA. The CDR3 loop reads CSVEPSGSYNEQFF. In DNA, the CDR3 is TGCAGCGTTGAGCCTAGCGGGTCCTACAATGAGCAGTTCTTC.

The chain employs TRBV3-1 and TRBJ2-1, with 12 bases matching TRBD2. This CDR3 comprises 16 residues. The V segment lost 4 bases and the J segment 9 bases; nucleotides outside the gene matches: 10. CDR1 is LGHDT, CDR2 YNNKEL, per germline (reference sequence). In DNA form, the CDR3 reads TGTGCCAGCAGCCCCAGGGGGCAGACTAGCGGGGGTGAGCAGTTCTTC. This sequence encodes CASSPRGQTSGGEQFF.

At least ten counts were recorded for this clonotype. The chain couples TRBV29-1 to TRBJ1-2, with TRBD1 as a possible D gene (6 bases). The germline CDR1 and CDR2 sequences are SQVTM and ANQGSEA. V was trimmed by 6 bases and J by 7 bases, leaving 6 bases between them. The CDR3 has 9 residues. CDR3 sequence reads: CSVDSGYTF. CDR3 coding DNA: TGCAGCGTGGACAGTGGCTACACCTTC.

This clonotype was picked up a small number of times. The chain employs TRBV2 and TRBJ1-5; possibly TRBD1 for D (5 bases). The germline V and J ends were trimmed by 10 bases and 2 bases, with 24 bases remaining between them. Germline values: CDR1 SNHLY, CDR2 FYNNEI. CDR3 size: 17 residues. CDR3 bases: TGTGCCAACAGAAGGGGCGCCCGCTTTATGTGCAATCAGCCCCAGCATTTT. Encoded protein: CANRRGARFMCNQPQHF.

The V gene is TRBV12-3 or TRBV12-4, the J gene TRBJ2-3; maybe TRBD2 (6 bases). V was pared by 1 base and J by 3 bases, with 14 bases between. The CDR3 runs to 16 residues. The CDR3 DNA follows: TGTGCCAGCAGTTTAGGATCGGCGGGGTGGACAGATACGCAGTATTTT. It specifies CASSLGSAGWTDTQYF.

V is TRBV11-2 and J is TRBJ2-1; D might be TRBD1 or TRBD2, each matching 5 bases. V was clipped by 2 bases and J by 7 bases, with 12 bases between them. The CDR3 is made up of 14 amino acids. CDR1 and CDR2 (germline): SGHAT, FQNNGV. CDR3 nucleotides: TGTGCCAGCAGCTTATCGGGACCTAGTAATGAGCAGTTCTTC. It translates to CASSLSGPSNEQFF.

The chain recombines TRBV14 with TRBJ1-1, with D possibly being TRBD1 (5 bases). V gave up 4 bases and J gave up 5 bases, with 17 bases separating them. Germline V gives CDR1 SGHDN, CDR2 FVKESK. The CDR3 has 15 amino acids. The CDR3 region is CASSPHSGQLTEAFF. DNA of the CDR3: TGTGCCAGCAGCCCACATTCCGGACAATTAACTGAAGCTTTCTTT.

In this sample, this clonotype turned up a few times. The J gene is TRBJ1-1, the V gene TRBV20-1; D might be TRBD1 (6 bases). CDR1 is DFQATT and CDR2 is SNEGSKA in the germline V gene (reference sequence). CDR3 length: 11 amino acids. CDR3 sequence reads: CKGGGRAEAFF. The CDR3, as DNA: TGCAAAGGGGGGGGTAGGGCTGAAGCTTTCTTT.

This clonotype was picked up many times. The chain recombines TRBV5-1 with TRBJ2-1, with TRBD1 identical over 7 bases. Trimming removed 2 bases from V and 2 bases from J; junction bases left unmatched: 4. This CDR3 has 15 residues. Germline lookup yields CDR1 SGHRS and CDR2 YFSETQ. The CDR3 region has the DNA TGCGCCAGCAGCTTTTCCGGGACAGCCTACAATGAGCAGTTCTTC. It specifies CASSFSGTAYNEQFF. The entire variable domain, with the rest obtained from reference TRBV5-1 and TRBJ2-1, is as follows: KAGVTQTPRYLIKTRGQQVTLSCSPISGHRSVSWYQQTPGQGLQFLFEYFSETQRNKGNFPGRFSGRQFSNSRSEMNVSTLELGDSALYLCASSFSGTAYNEQFFGPGTRLTVL.

A few counts support this clonotype. V usage is TRBV7-9 and J usage is TRBJ2-3; TRBD2 is a possible D gene (6 bases). The germline CDR1 and CDR2 sequences are SEHNR and FQNEAQ (reference sequence). The CDR3 is 15 residues long. The V gene lost 2 bases and the J gene lost 1 base, with 10 bases spanning the gap. The CDR3 here is CASSLSGTGTDTQYF. The CDR3 coding sequence is TGTGCCAGCAGCTTATCTGGGACTGGCACAGATACGCAGTATTTT.

This clonotype was counted only a few times. The chain has TRBV20-1 and TRBJ1-1; D may be TRBD1 (5 bases). The V and J ends lost 3 bases and 4 bases respectively, with 9 bases between them. CDR1 and CDR2 (germline): DFQATT, SNEGSKA (reference sequence). The CDR3 is 12 amino acids. CDR3 in DNA: TGCAGTGCTAGCAGGGCCTTCACTGAAGCTTTCTTT. It yields the protein CSASRAFTEAFF.

This clonotype has only a few counts. This chain joins TRBV20-1 and TRBJ2-2, with D perhaps matching TRBD1 or TRBD2 (5 bases each). Germline V CDR1 and CDR2: DFQATT, SNEGSKA (reference sequence). The CDR3 contains 16 residues. V dropped 6 bases and J dropped 0 bases, with 17 bases sitting between them. CDR3 nucleotides: TGCAGTGCGAGGGACGGACGATACTCGAACACCGGGGAGCTGTTTTTT. This sequence encodes CSARDGRYSNTGELFF.